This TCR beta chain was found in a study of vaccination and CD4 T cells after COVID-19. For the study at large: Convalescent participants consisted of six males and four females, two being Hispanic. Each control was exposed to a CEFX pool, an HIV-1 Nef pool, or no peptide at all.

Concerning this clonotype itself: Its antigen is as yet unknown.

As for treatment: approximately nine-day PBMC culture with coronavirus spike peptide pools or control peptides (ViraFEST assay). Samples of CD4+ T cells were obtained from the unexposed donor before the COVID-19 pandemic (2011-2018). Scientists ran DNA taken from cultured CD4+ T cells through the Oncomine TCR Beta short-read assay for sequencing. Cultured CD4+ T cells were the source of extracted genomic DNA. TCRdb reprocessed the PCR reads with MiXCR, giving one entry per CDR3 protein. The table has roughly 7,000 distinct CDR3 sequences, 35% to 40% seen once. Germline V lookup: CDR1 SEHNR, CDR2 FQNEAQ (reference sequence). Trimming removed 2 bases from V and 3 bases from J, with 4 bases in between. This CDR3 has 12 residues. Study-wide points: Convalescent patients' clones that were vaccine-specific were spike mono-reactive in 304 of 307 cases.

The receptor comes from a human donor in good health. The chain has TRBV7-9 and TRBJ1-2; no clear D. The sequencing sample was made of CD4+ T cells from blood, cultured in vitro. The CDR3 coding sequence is TGTGCCAGCAGCTTAAACGACTATGGCTACACCTTC. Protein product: CASSLNDYGYTF. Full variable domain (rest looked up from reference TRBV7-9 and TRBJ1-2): DTGVSQNPRHKITKRGQNVTFRCDPISEHNRLYWYRQTLGQGPEFLTYFQNEAQLEKSRLLSDRFSAERPKGSFSTLEIQRTEQGDSAMYLCASSLNDYGYTFGSGTRLTVV.